The next 15 T cell receptor beta chains were all read from a single sample in a study of response to subunit inactivated influenza vaccine. TCRdb re-called the RT-PCR reads through MiXCR, storing one row per CDR3 protein. The data show approximately 500,000 distinct CDR3 sequences, with 13% seen just once and under 15% held by the top ten. The sample consisted of PBMCs from blood, taken roughly 6 weeks after vaccination. Every receptor here comes from a man aged 50 or older who received an inactivated influenza vaccine.

In its sample, this clonotype was seen a few times. This rearrangement joins TRBV12-3 or TRBV12-4 to TRBJ2-3, with D perhaps TRBD2 (7 bases). The CDR3 covers 14 residues. V lost 8 bases and J lost 4, with 16 bases in between. The CDR3 DNA reads TGTGCCAGCCGAGGGGGGGGCTGGGCAGATACGCAGTATTTT. Amino acids: CASRGGGWADTQYF.

The chain combines TRBV4-1 with TRBJ1-2; D uncertain. CDR1 is MGHRA, CDR2 YSYEKL, per germline. Trimming removed 2 bases from V and 0 bases from J, with 10 bases in between. CDR3 size: 15 residues. The CDR3 region has the DNA TGCGCCAGCAGCCAAACAGATTACCCTAACTATGGCTACACCTTC. Amino acid sequence: CASSQTDYPNYGYTF.

The rearrangement joins TRBV29-1 to TRBJ1-2; D possibly corresponds to TRBD1 (6 bases). Trimming removed 3 bases at V and 4 bases at J, with 15 bases between. The germline V gene has CDR1 SQVTM and CDR2 ANQGSEA. The CDR3 covers 14 residues. The CDR3 DNA is TGCAGCGTTGATCGTGGGGGGGCTGGCTATGGCTACACCTTC. Its protein is CSVDRGGAGYGYTF.

This clonotype was counted between two and nine times. The chain carries TRBV20-1 and TRBJ2-7; no firm D call. The V gene's germline CDR1 is DFQATT and CDR2 SNEGSKA (reference sequence). This CDR3 has 12 amino acids. V shed 1 base and J shed 4 bases, with 8 bases lying between them. The CDR3 protein is CSARAERYEQYF. CDR3 in DNA: TGCAGTGCTAGAGCTGAGAGATACGAGCAGTACTTC.

This clonotype was recorded a few times. This chain connects TRBV25-1 to TRBJ1-2; 9 bases align to TRBD1. The CDR3 consists of 14 residues. The junction had 5 bases not matched to a gene; V was cut back by 2 bases and J by 7 bases. Germline CDR1 reads MGHDK; CDR2 reads SYGVNS. CDR3 nucleotide sequence: TGTGCCAGCAGTGAAGGGGACAGGGCTGCTGGCTACACCTTC. Protein product: CASSEGDRAAGYTF.

This clonotype has just a few counts. The chain has TRBV4-3 and TRBJ2-3; 7 nucleotides align to TRBD1. Unmatched junction bases numbered 9, after V lost 4 bases and J lost 8 bases. The V gene's germline CDR1 is LGHNA and CDR2 YSLEER. CDR3 length: 14 amino acids. DNA for the CDR3: TGCGCCAGCAGCCCCAAGACAGGGTACGGTACGCAGTATTTT. As protein: CASSPKTGYGTQYF.

The chain links TRBV5-1 to TRBJ2-1, with 8 bases matching TRBD1. After removal of 4 bases from V and 2 bases from J, the junction contained 8 bases not matched to a gene. This CDR3 comprises 16 residues. From germline, CDR1 is SGHRS and CDR2 YFSETQ. The CDR3 DNA reads TGCGCCAGCAGCCAGGCTGCAGGGGGCCCCTACAATGAGCAGTTCTTC. It translates to CASSQAAGGPYNEQFF.

This clonotype was seen only a few times. This chain uses TRBV6-1 with TRBJ1-6, with D hard to call. The CDR3 spans 15 residues. Germline lookup yields CDR1 MNHNS and CDR2 SASEGT. V gave up 7 bases and J gave up 7 bases, with 17 bases separating them. The CDR3 nucleotides read TGTGCCAGCACCCTTAAGCGGCCGCCGAATTCACCCCTCCACTTT. It translates to CASTLKRPPNSPLHF.

This clonotype has just a few counts. The rearrangement links TRBV20-1 to TRBJ2-1; 8 nucleotides match TRBD2. CDR1 and CDR2 from the germline V gene are DFQATT and SNEGSKA (reference sequence). V dropped 2 bases and J dropped 6; count of bases not matched to a gene: 9. The CDR3 covers 15 residues. The CDR3 nucleotides read TGCAGTGCTAGAACAAGCGGGAGTTGGGGCAATGAGCAGTTCTTC. Its protein product is CSARTSGSWGNEQFF.

Many counts were recorded for this clonotype. The chain uses TRBV5-1 and TRBJ2-3; 12 positions match TRBD2. The CDR3 sequence is 16 residues long. Trimming at V came to 0 bases and at J to 4 bases, leaving 3 bases not matched to a gene. In germline, CDR1 is SGHRS, CDR2 YFSETQ. The CDR3 region has the DNA TGCGCCAGCAGCTTGGGACTAGCGGGAGCGGCAGATACGCAGTATTTT. Its protein product is CASSLGLAGAADTQYF. The variable domain in full, completed from reference TRBV5-1 and TRBJ2-3, reads KAGVTQTPRYLIKTRGQQVTLSCSPISGHRSVSWYQQTPGQGLQFLFEYFSETQRNKGNFPGRFSGRQFSNSRSEMNVSTLELGDSALYLCASSLGLAGAADTQYFGPGTRLTVL.

In this sample, this clonotype turned up a few times. The genes are TRBV20-1 and TRBJ1-1; D may be TRBD1 (5 bases). V shed 4 bases and J shed 0 bases, with 12 bases lying between them. CDR1 and CDR2 from the germline V gene are DFQATT and SNEGSKA (reference sequence). The CDR3 extends over 14 amino acids. CDR3 region: CSANDQGMNTEAFF. The DNA for the CDR3 is TGCAGTGCTAACGATCAGGGTATGAACACTGAAGCTTTCTTT.

This clonotype was seen only a few times. This chain uses TRBV9 with TRBJ1-5, with a possible D match to TRBD1 (6 bases). CDR1 is SGDLS, CDR2 YYNGEE, per germline. Trimming took 3 bases from V and 4 from J, leaving 17 bases between them. The CDR3 consists of 16 residues. The DNA for the CDR3 is TGTGCCAGCAGCGCGACCACAGGGATACCGAATCAGCCCCAGCATTTT. Its protein product is CASSATTGIPNQPQHF.

This clonotype was counted between two and nine times. The chain recombines TRBV29-1 with TRBJ1-1; 7 bases match TRBD1. The CDR3 is 12 amino acids. CDR1 SQVTM and CDR2 ANQGSEA come from the germline V gene. After removal of 1 base from V and 9 bases from J, the junction contained 5 bases not matched to a gene. The CDR3 reads CSVEAGTEKAFF. DNA for the CDR3: TGCAGCGTTGAAGCCGGGACAGAAAAAGCTTTCTTT. The variable domain in full, completed from reference TRBV29-1 and TRBJ1-1, reads SAVISQKPSRDICQRGTSLTIQCQVDSQVTMMFWYRQQPGQSLTLIATANQGSEATYESGFVIDKFPISRPNLTFSTLTVSNMSPEDSSIYLCSVEAGTEKAFFGQGTRLTVV.

The J gene is TRBJ2-1, the V gene TRBV20-1; a weak D match, TRBD2 (6 bases). Germline V gene lookup returns CDR1 DFQATT and CDR2 SNEGSKA (reference sequence). CDR3 length: 16 residues. Trimming cost V 0 bases and J 0 bases, with 12 bases left between them. The CDR3 region is CSARDRRGLSYNEQFF. The CDR3 coding sequence is TGCAGTGCTAGAGATCGGCGGGGCCTCTCCTACAATGAGCAGTTCTTC.

This sequence joins TRBV7-2 and TRBJ1-3; D remains unclear. Germline CDR1 SGHTA, CDR2 FQGNSA. The CDR3 runs to 13 residues. V lost 1 base and J lost 8, with 9 bases in between. The CDR3 DNA is TGTGCCAGCAGCTTAGAGGGAACCTACACCATATATTTT. This encodes CASSLEGTYTIYF.